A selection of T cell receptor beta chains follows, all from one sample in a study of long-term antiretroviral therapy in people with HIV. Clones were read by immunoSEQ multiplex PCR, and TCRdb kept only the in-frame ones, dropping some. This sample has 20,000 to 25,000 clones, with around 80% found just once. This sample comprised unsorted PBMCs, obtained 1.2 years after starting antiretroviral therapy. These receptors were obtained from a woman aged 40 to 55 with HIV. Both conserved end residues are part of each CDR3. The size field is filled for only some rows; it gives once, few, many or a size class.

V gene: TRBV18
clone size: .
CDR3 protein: CASSPSSSSSNQPQHF

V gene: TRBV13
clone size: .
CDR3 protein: CASSSWGWDPSTDTQYF

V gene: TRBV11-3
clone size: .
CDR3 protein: CASSLNRVGNEQFF

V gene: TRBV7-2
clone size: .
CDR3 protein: CASSFGGNQPQHF

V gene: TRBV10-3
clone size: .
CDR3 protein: CAISEVVSGNTGELFF

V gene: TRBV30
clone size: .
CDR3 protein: CAWSEAWPGVYSNQPQHF

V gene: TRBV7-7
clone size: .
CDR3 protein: CASSIQLGAYNEQFF

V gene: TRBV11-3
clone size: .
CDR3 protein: CASSLGLEQFF

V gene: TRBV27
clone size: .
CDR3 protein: CASSSKFGGRNTEAFF

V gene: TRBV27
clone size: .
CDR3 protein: CASRGPYNQPQHF

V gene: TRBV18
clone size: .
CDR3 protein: CASSLDTGGEETQYF

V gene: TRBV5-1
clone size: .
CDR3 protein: CASSKTQGDGNTIYF

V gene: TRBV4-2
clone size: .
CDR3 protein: CASSQVSSGRAGANEQFF

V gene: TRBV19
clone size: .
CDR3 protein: CATAFGRFNQPQHF

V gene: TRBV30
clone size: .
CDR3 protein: CAWSYGNTEAFF

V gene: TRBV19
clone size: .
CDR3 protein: CASSIGGGFDTEAFF

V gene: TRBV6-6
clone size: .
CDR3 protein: CASSPHDMSYEQYF

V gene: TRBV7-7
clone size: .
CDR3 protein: CASSLHSQETQYF

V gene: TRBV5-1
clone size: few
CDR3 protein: CASSLAGGASYNEQFF

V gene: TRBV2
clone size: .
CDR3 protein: CASSGGIWRSPGELFF

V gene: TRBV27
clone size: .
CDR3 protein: CASSAQLGNEQFF

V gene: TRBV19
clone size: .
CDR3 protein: CASGSYNSPLHF

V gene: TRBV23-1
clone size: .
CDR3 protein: CARKGATNEKLFF

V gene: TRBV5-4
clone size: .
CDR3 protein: CASRRGGGTSYEQYF

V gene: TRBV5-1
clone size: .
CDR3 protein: CASSQDGNTEAFF

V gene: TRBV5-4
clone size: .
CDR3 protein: CASSMDSQGPQHF

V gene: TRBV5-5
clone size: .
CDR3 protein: CASSSPGQGTYEQYF

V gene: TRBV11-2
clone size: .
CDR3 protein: CASSLEGAGEKLFF

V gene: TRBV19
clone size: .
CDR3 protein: CASSGRSSGSIFYEQFF

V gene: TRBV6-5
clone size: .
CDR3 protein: CASSSQSSYEQYF

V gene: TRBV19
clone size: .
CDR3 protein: CASSIFAGTGTNQPQHF

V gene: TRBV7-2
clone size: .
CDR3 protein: CASSLGMGKPNPFNTEAFF

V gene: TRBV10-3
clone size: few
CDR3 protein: CAISESIPSTGQPQHF

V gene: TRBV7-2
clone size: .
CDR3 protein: CASSLQSMEFF

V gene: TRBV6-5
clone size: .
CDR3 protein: CASSYNRNQPQHF

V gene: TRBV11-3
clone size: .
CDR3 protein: CASSFPDRANTEAFF

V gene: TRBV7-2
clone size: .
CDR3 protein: CASSPGAAEYGYGYTF

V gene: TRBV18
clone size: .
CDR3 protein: CASSPRQLRVDEKLFF

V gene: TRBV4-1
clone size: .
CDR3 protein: CASSPGLLGKNIQYF

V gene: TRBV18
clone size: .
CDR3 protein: CASSPRGGGEQYF

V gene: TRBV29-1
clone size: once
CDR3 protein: CSVEEDSNQPQHF

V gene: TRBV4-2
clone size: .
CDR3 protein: CASSLGIWGELFF

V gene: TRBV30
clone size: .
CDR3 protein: CAWSPFNTEAFF

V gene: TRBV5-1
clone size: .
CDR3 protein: CASSGQGTRDSGANVLTF

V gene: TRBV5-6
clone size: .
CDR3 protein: CASSLGGTGVPEAFF

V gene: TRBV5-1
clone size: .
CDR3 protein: CASVRGGSTDTQYF

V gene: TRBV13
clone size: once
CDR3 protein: CASSLRDYNTDTQYF

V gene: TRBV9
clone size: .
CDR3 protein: CASSQGGEAFF

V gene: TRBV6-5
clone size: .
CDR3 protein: CASSYAGTGVRNEQFF

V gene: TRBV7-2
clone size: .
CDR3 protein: CASSLNPGLAGVIEQFF

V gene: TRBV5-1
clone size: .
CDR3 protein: CASSSTGSTEAFF